This T cell receptor beta chain was recovered during a study of breast tumors, draining lymph nodes, adjacent tissues. Overall study findings and caveats: Findings are consistent with lymph node origin and intratumoral expansion of most tumor T cells. Tumor repertoires ranked between lymph nodes and nontumor tissue in diversity, with V and J gene preferences.

This clonotype was counted many times. The antigen remains unidentified. One entry per CDR3 protein results from TCRdb running MiXCR on the multiplex PCR reads. The sample holds approximately 100,000 distinct CDR3 sequences, about 20% seen once. Axillary draining lymph nodes of breast cancer patients supplied the node samples. Trimming left V 7 bases short and J 3 bases short, with 16 bases between. Germline V gene lookup returns CDR1 DFQATT and CDR2 SNEGSKA (reference sequence). CDR3 size: 14 residues. This chain links TRBV20-1 with TRBJ2-4, with D perhaps TRBD2 (5 bases). This receptor was identified in a female donor with breast cancer. Some clones in this sample may be carry-over from other donors' samples. Sequencing was performed on axillary lymph node tissue. In nucleotides, the CDR3 is TGCAGTGTCCTCCGGGGTCACGGCAAAAACATTCAGTACTTC. Amino acid sequence: CSVLRGHGKNIQYF.